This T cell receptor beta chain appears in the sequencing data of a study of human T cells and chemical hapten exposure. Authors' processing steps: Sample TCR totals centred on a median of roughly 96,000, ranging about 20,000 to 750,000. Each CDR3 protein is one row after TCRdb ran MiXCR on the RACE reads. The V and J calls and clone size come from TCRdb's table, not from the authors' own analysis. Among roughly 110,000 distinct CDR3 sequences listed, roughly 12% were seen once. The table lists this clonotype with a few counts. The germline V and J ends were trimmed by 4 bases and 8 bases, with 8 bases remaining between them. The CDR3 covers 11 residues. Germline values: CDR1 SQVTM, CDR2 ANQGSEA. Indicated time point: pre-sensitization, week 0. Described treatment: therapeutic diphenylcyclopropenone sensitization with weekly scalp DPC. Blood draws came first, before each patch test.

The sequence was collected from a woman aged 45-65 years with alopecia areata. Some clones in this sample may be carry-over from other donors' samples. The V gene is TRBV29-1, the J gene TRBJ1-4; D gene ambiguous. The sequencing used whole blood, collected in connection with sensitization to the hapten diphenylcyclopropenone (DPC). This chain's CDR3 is CSVGREEKLFF. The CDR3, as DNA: TGCAGCGTTGGGCGAGAGGAAAAACTGTTTTTT.